This passage covers 8 T cell receptor beta chains from one sample sequenced in a study of blood T cells in healthy people across ages. It was with a sample-barcoded 5' primer and a J-beta primer mix that a second PCR of roughly 7 to 12 cycles was run. Each CDR3 protein is one row after TCRdb ran MiXCR on the 5' RACE reads. This repertoire shows just under 550,000 distinct CDR3 sequences, under 30% found once; its top ten account for 8.5% to 9.5%. The data also belong to a second study, concerning T cells of mothers and their children.

Sequencing was done on a sample of blood. Receptor source: a boy aged 5-17 years in good health.

This clonotype was counted only a few times. This chain connects TRBV7-9 to TRBJ1-2, with 10 bases fitting TRBD1. The CDR3 sequence is 15 residues long. Germline values: CDR1 SEHNR, CDR2 FQNEAQ (reference sequence). V lost 5 bases, J lost 6 bases, and 9 bases stayed unmatched. In nucleotides, the CDR3 is TGTGCCAGCAGCAGCACCGACAGGGGGCTTAATGGCTACACCTTC. Its protein product is CASSSTDRGLNGYTF.

The chain combines TRBV7-2 with TRBJ1-5; a possible D gene is TRBD1 (6 bases). Germline V gene sequence: CDR1 SGHTA, CDR2 FQGNSA. The CDR3 runs 16 residues. V was clipped by 5 bases and J by 1 base, with 15 bases between them. CDR3 nucleotides: TGTGCCAGCAGCCGTCGAGGACAGACGAGCAATCAGCCCCAGCATTTT. Protein: CASSRRGQTSNQPQHF. Drawing the rest from reference TRBV7-2 and TRBJ1-5, the complete variable domain is GAGVSQSPSNKVTEKGKDVELRCDPISGHTALYWYRQSLGQGLEFLIYFQGNSAPDKSGLPSDRFSAERTGGSVSTLTIQRTQQEDSAVYLCASSRRGQTSNQPQHFGDGTRLSIL.

Only a few counts were recorded for this clonotype. This rearrangement joins TRBV4-3 to TRBJ1-4, with 10 nucleotides matching TRBD1. V lost 3 bases, J lost 5 bases, and 9 bases stayed unmatched. This CDR3 spans 17 amino acids. Germline V gene data show CDR1 as LGHNA and CDR2 as YSLEER. In DNA, the CDR3 is TGCGCCAGCAGCCATATCCGACAGGGGGCGCGGAATGAAAAACTGTTTTTT. It encodes CASSHIRQGARNEKLFF.

The rearrangement uses TRBV18 and TRBJ2-3; D perhaps matches TRBD1 (5 bases). Trimming removed 2 bases at V and 2 bases at J, with 8 bases between. Germline CDR1 reads KGHSH; CDR2 reads LQKENI. The CDR3 has 14 residues. The CDR3: CASSPGHNTDTQYF. DNA for the CDR3: TGTGCCAGCTCACCAGGACACAACACAGATACGCAGTATTTT.

The table lists this clonotype with a few counts. The chain carries TRBV5-4 and TRBJ2-3; D might be TRBD1 or TRBD2, each matching 6 bases. The V end was cut by 0 bases, the J end by 4 bases, with 12 bases between. The CDR3 runs 15 residues. Germline V gene lookup returns CDR1 SGHNT and CDR2 YYREEE (reference sequence). The CDR3 region is CASSLGSGAADTQYF. The CDR3 DNA reads TGTGCCAGCAGCTTGGGGTCGGGGGCGGCAGATACGCAGTATTTT.

The sample holds a few counts of this clonotype. The CDR3 DNA is TGTGCCAGCAGTGCGGGACAGGCTTCCTACGAGCAGTACTTC. Translated, it gives CASSAGQASYEQYF. The rearrangement links TRBV28 to TRBJ2-7; 8 nucleotides align to TRBD1. The CDR3 has 14 residues. CDR1 and CDR2 (germline): MDHEN, SYDVKM. J gave up 1 base and V 5 bases, and 4 bases lay outside the gene matches.

This clonotype was counted only a few times. The chain couples TRBV2 to TRBJ2-6; D unresolved. CDR1 is SNHLY, CDR2 FYNNEI, per germline. Trimming stripped 4 bases from V and 4 bases from J, with 8 bases between. The CDR3 contains 14 residues. This CDR3 is CASSGTRGANVLTF. For the CDR3, the DNA is TGTGCCAGCAGTGGGACGCGCGGGGCCAACGTCCTGACTTTC.

At least ten counts were recorded for this clonotype. V usage is TRBV7-2 and J usage is TRBJ2-3, with unresolved D. Trimming took 1 base from V and 0 from J, leaving 5 bases between them. Germline lookup yields CDR1 SGHTA and CDR2 FQGNSA. This CDR3 has 14 residues. CDR3 protein: CASSLDRSTDTQYF. CDR3 in DNA: TGTGCCAGCAGCTTAGACAGAAGCACAGATACGCAGTATTTT.